One and the same sample provided the 17 T cell receptor beta chains below, sequenced in a study of cytomegalovirus exposure and HLA in healthy donors. Vbeta (60) and Jbeta (13) primers were used in the PCR. Sequenced by immunoSEQ multiplex PCR; TCRdb stores in-frame clones only, minus some. The repertoire holds about 160,000 clones, with approximately 77% as singletons. Specimen: PBMCs. The receptors shown here come from a male donor in good health and CMV-seropositive.

This clone is a singleton in its sample. The rearrangement uses TRBV7-2 and TRBJ1-6; D remains unclear. With 4 bases removed from V and 2 bases from J, the gap between germline ends came to 6 bases. From germline, CDR1 is SGHTA and CDR2 FQGNSA. The CDR3 is 14 residues long. For the CDR3, the DNA is TGTGCCAGCAGCTCCACTACCTATAATTCACCCCTCCACTTT. This gives the protein CASSSTTYNSPLHF.

The CDR3 here is CASSVTGHSTDTQYF. CDR3 DNA sequence: TGTGCCAGCAGCGTAACAGGGCATAGCACAGATACGCAGTATTTT. The V gene is TRBV9, the J gene TRBJ2-3, with D possibly being TRBD1 (6 bases). Germline lookup yields CDR1 SGDLS and CDR2 YYNGEE. The CDR3 runs to 15 residues. The V and J ends lost 1 base and 0 bases respectively, with 9 bases between them.

This chain uses TRBV19 with TRBJ2-1, with a tentative D call TRBD1 (6 bases). CDR3 length: 14 amino acids. The germline gives CDR1 LNHDA, CDR2 SQIVND (reference sequence). The V end was cut by 7 bases, the J end by 0 bases, with 10 bases between. The CDR3 region is CASNPDSSYNEQFF. CDR3 in DNA: TGTGCCAGTAACCCGGACAGCTCCTACAATGAGCAGTTCTTC.

This rearrangement joins TRBV6-4 to TRBJ1-2; perhaps TRBD1 as D (6 bases). Trimming stripped 5 bases from V and 4 bases from J, with 14 bases between. The germline V gene encodes CDR1 MRHNA and CDR2 SNTAGT. The CDR3 covers 14 residues. In nucleotides, the CDR3 is TGTGCCAGCAGTCCCGGGGGGCAGACCTATGGCTACACCTTC. Translated: CASSPGGQTYGYTF.

The J gene is TRBJ2-5, the V gene TRBV5-1; the D gene is possibly TRBD2 (6 bases). Trimming cost V 0 bases and J 5 bases, with 14 bases left between them. Per germline, CDR1 SGHRS and CDR2 YFSETQ. The CDR3 length is 15 residues. CDR3: CASSLEPGAGETQYF. CDR3 DNA: TGCGCCAGCAGCTTGGAACCAGGCGCGGGGGAGACCCAGTACTTC.

This clone showed up just a few times. The gene calls are TRBV18 and TRBJ1-1; D not certain. The CDR3 consists of 13 residues. The germline V gene encodes CDR1 KGHSH and CDR2 LQKENI. The V end was cut by 3 bases, the J end by 1 base, with 6 bases between. As DNA, the CDR3 is TGTGCCAGCTCACCTCGGGGGAACACTGAAGCTTTCTTT. Protein sequence: CASSPRGNTEAFF.

V and J are TRBV30 and TRBJ2-5; 7 bases line up with TRBD1. This CDR3 contains 15 residues. J lost 4 bases, V lost 6 bases, and 14 bases had no gene match. Germline assignment: CDR1 GTSNPN and CDR2 SVGIG (reference sequence). CDR3 sequence: CACDPPDRARETQYF. In DNA, the CDR3 is TGTGCCTGTGATCCACCCGACAGGGCTCGAGAGACCCAGTACTTC.

The genes are TRBV7-6 and TRBJ2-3; 7 bases match TRBD1. The CDR3 consists of 16 residues. Per the germline V gene, CDR1 is SGHVS and CDR2 is FNYEAQ. With 0 bases clipped from V and 7 bases from J, the junction kept 10 bases outside the gene matches. CDR3 in amino acids: CASSLAVGQRMNTQYF. The DNA for the CDR3 is TGTGCCAGCAGCTTAGCTGTGGGACAGAGGATGAATACGCAGTATTTT.

This clone showed up just a few times. The V gene is TRBV2, the J gene TRBJ2-7; no clear D. Germline V gives CDR1 SNHLY, CDR2 FYNNEI. The CDR3 sequence is 13 residues long. The V end lost 3 bases, the J end lost 2 bases, and 8 bases lay between the germline ends. The CDR3 DNA reads as TGTGCCAGCAGTGACAGGCCCACCTACGAGCAGTACTTC. Its protein product is CASSDRPTYEQYF.

The V and J genes are TRBV5-4 and TRBJ2-4, with 10 bases matching TRBD1. V trimming: 2 bases; J trimming: 8 bases; junction bases outside the gene matches: 4. This CDR3 is 14 amino acids long. Germline V gives CDR1 SGHNT, CDR2 YYREEE (reference sequence). The CDR3 DNA is TGTGCCAGCAGCTTCGGCGGGACAGGGGACATTCAGTACTTC. The encoded protein is CASSFGGTGDIQYF.

The rearrangement joins TRBV5-6 to TRBJ2-1; 10 bases map to TRBD2. The J segment lost 0 bases and the V segment lost 1 base, leaving 7 bases of the junction unmatched. The CDR3 length is 18 residues. Per the germline V gene, CDR1 is SGHDT and CDR2 is YYEEEE. CDR3 DNA: TGTGCCAGCAGCTTGCTAGCGGGGGACCTCCACTCCTACAATGAGCAGTTCTTC. This translates into CASSLLAGDLHSYNEQFF.

This clone was detected once. The chain uses TRBV18 and TRBJ1-1; D gene ambiguous. V gave up 2 bases and J gave up 0 bases, with 4 bases separating them. This CDR3 is built from 13 residues. Germline assignment: CDR1 KGHSH and CDR2 LQKENI. The CDR3 sequence: CASSPAMNTEAFF. CDR3 bases: TGTGCCAGCTCACCAGCTATGAACACTGAAGCTTTCTTT.

This chain uses TRBV9 with TRBJ2-3; 8 bases match TRBD1. Germline CDR1 SGDLS, CDR2 YYNGEE. Trimming removed 3 bases from V and 2 bases from J; junction bases left unmatched: 2. The CDR3 loop spans 14 amino acids. The CDR3, as DNA: TGTGCCAGCAGCGGGGACAGGTCCACAGATACGCAGTATTTT. This gives the protein CASSGDRSTDTQYF. Using reference TRBV9 and TRBJ2-3 for the parts outside the CDR3, the full variable domain is DSGVTQTPKHLITATGQRVTLRCSPRSGDLSVYWYQQSLDQGLQFLIQYYNGEERAKGNILERFSAQQFPDLHSELNLSSLELGDSALYFCASSGDRSTDTQYFGPGTRLTVL.

The chain combines TRBV5-1 with TRBJ2-5, with 7 positions matching TRBD2. Germline V gives CDR1 SGHRS, CDR2 YFSETQ. V trimming: 7 bases; J trimming: 0 bases; junction bases outside the gene matches: 12. The CDR3 covers 16 residues. This CDR3 reads CASGRGSGKNQETQYF. The CDR3 nucleotides are TGCGCCAGCGGGCGGGGGTCAGGGAAGAACCAAGAGACCCAGTACTTC.

The gene calls are TRBV4-3 and TRBJ2-5; the match to TRBD1 covers 10 bases. The V gene end was trimmed by 4 bases and the J gene end by 5 bases; junction bases not matched to a gene: 10. The CDR3 is 16 residues long. CDR1 is LGHNA and CDR2 is YSLEER in the germline V gene. CDR3 nucleotides: TGCGCCAGCAGCCCCCAACCGGGACAGGGGAGGGAGACCCAGTACTTC. It translates to CASSPQPGQGRETQYF.

This clone has more than one count but fewer than ten. At one of its ends the junction is not consistent with the germline gene, which may arise from a read error. The chain recombines TRBV9 with TRBJ1-3; 10 positions match TRBD1. The V gene's germline CDR1 is SGDLS and CDR2 YYNGEE. The CDR3 is 14 residues long. In DNA form, the CDR3 reads TGTGCCAGCAGCCCTCCCGGGACAGGGGCCCGGTCAGGATTT. Its protein product is CASSPPGTGARSGF.

The V call is TRBV27, the J call TRBJ2-5; 8 bases map to TRBD2. V lost 1 base, J lost 2 bases, and 6 bases stayed unmatched. The CDR3 sequence is 16 residues long. CDR1 is MNHEY, CDR2 SMNVEV, per germline (reference sequence). CDR3 region: CASSLLGGGPQETQYF. The CDR3 DNA follows: TGTGCCAGCAGTTTATTAGGCGGGGGGCCTCAAGAGACCCAGTACTTC.